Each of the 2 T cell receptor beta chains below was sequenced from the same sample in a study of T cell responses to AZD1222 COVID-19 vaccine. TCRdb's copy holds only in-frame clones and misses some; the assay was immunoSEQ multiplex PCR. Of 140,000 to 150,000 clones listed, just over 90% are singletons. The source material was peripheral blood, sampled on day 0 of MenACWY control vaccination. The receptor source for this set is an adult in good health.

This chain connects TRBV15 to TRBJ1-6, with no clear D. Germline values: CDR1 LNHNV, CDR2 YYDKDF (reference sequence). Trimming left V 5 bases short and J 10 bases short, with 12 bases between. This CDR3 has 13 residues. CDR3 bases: TGTGCCACCAGCGAATATATTCGGTCACCCCTCCACTTT. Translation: CATSEYIRSPLHF.

The CDR3 DNA reads as TGTGCCAGCAGTGATACAGGGCTGGGTCAGCCCCAGCATTTT. Amino acid sequence: CASSDTGLGQPQHF. The chain combines TRBV2 with TRBJ1-5; the D gene is possibly TRBD1 (6 bases). Trimming took 3 bases from V and 6 from J, leaving 12 bases between them. Germline CDR1 SNHLY, CDR2 FYNNEI. This CDR3 spans 14 amino acids.